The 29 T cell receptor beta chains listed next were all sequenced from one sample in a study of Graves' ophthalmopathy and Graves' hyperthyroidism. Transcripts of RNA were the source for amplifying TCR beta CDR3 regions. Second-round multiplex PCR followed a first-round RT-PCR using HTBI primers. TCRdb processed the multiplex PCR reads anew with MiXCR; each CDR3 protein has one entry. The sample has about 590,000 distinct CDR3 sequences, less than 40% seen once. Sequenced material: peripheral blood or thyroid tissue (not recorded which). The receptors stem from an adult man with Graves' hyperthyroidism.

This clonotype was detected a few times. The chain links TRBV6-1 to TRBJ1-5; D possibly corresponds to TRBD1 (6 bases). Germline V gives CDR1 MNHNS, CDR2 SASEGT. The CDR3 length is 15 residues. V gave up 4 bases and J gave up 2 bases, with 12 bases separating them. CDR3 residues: CASSVDSGRNQPQHF. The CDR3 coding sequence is TGTGCCAGCAGTGTGGACAGCGGTCGCAATCAGCCCCAGCATTTT.

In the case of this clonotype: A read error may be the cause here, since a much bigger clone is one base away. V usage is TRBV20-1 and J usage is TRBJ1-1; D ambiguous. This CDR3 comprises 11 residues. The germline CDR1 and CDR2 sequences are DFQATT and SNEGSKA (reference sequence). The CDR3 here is CRAKTVSEAFF. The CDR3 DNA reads TGCAGGGCTAAGACCGTAAGTGAAGCTTTCTTT.

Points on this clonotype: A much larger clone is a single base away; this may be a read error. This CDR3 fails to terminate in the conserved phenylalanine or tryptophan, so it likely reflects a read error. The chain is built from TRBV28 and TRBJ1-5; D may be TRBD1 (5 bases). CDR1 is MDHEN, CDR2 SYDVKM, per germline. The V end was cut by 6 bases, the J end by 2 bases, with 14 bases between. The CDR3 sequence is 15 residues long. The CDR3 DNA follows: TGTGCCAGCAGAGCCGGGACGGATCGCAATCAGCCCCAGCATCTT. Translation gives CASRAGTDRNQPQHL.

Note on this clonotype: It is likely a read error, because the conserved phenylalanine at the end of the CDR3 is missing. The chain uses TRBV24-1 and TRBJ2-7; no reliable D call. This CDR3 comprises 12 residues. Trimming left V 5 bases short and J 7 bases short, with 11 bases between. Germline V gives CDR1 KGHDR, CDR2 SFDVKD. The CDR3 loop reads CATSAGPSEQYL. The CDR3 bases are TGTGCCACCAGTGCGGGCCCTAGTGAGCAGTACTTA.

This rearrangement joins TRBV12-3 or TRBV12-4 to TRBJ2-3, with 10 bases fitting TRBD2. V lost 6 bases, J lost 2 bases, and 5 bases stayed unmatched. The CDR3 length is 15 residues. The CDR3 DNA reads TGTGCCAGCAGGCTGGGACTAGCGATCACAGATACGCAGTATTTT. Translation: CASRLGLAITDTQYF.

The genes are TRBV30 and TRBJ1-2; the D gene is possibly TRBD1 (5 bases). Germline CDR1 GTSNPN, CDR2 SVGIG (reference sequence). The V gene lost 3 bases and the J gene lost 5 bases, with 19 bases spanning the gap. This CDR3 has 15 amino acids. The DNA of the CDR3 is TGTGCCTGGAGAGGAATGGGGACCGTGGAGTATGGCTACACCTTC. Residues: CAWRGMGTVEYGYTF.

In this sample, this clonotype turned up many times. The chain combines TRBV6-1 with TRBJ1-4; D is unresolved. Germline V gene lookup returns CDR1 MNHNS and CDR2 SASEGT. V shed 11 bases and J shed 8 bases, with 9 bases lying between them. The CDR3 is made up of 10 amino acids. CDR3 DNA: TGTGCCTCCGCGGTGGAAAAACTGTTTTTT. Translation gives CASAVEKLFF.

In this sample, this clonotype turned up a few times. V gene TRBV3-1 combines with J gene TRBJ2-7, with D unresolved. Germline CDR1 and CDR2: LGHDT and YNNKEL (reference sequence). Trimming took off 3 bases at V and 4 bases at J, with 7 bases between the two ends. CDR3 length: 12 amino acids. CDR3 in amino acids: CASSHGKYEQYF. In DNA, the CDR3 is TGTGCCAGCAGCCATGGAAAGTACGAGCAGTACTTC.

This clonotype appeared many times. CDR3 coding DNA: TGTGCCACCAGTGCAGGGTTGTACTATGGCTACACCTTC. It translates to CATSAGLYYGYTF. This chain links TRBV24-1 with TRBJ1-2; D possibly corresponds to TRBD1 (5 bases). The ends were cut back, 5 bases at V and 3 bases at J, with 9 bases in the middle. CDR1 KGHDR and CDR2 SFDVKD come from the germline V gene. This CDR3 region has 13 residues.

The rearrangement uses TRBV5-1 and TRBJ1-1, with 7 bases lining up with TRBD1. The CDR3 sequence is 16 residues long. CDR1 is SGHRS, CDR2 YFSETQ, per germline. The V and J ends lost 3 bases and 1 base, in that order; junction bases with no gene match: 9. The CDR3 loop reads CASSYSLRDRNTEAFF. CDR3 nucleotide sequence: TGCGCCAGCAGCTACTCCTTGAGGGACAGGAACACTGAAGCTTTCTTT.

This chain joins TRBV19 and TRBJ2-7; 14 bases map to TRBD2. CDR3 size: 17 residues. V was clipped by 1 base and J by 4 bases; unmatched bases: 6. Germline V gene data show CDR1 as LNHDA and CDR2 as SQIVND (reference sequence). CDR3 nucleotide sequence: TGTGCCAGTAGTATAGCCCAGACTAGCGGGAGGGTTTACGAGCAGTACTTC. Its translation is CASSIAQTSGRVYEQYF.

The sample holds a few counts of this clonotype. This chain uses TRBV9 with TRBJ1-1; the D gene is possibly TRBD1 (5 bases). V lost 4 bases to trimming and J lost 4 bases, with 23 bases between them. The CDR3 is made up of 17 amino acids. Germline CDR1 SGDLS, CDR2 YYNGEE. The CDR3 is CASSPQAPLGGGTEAFF. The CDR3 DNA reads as TGTGCCAGCAGCCCCCAGGCGCCTCTGGGCGGGGGCACTGAAGCTTTCTTT.

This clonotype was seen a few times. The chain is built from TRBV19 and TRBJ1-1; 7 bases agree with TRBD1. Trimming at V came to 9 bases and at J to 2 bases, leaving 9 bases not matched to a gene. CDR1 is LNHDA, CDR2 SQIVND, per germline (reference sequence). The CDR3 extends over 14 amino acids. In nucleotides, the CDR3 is TGTGCCAGCAGTTTCGACAGGGCTAACACTGAAGCTTTCTTT. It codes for CASSFDRANTEAFF.

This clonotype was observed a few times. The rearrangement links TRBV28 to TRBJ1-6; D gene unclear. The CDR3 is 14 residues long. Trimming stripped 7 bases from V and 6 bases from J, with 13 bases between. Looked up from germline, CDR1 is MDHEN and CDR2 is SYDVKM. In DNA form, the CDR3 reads TGTGCCAGCACCCTCCCAACGGGTAATTCACCCCTCCACTTT. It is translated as CASTLPTGNSPLHF.

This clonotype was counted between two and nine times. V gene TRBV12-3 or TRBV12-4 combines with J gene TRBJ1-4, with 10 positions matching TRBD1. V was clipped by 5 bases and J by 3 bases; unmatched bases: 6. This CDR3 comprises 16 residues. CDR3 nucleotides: TGTGCCAGCAGTCCCGGACAGGGGGTGCCTAATGAAAAACTGTTTTTT. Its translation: CASSPGQGVPNEKLFF.

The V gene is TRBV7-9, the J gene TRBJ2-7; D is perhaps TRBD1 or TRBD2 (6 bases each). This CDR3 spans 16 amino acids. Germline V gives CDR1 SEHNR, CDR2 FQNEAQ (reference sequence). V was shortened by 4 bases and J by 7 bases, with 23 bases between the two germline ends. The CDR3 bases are TGTGCCAGCAGCTCGGGGGCAACAGCGAACGTCTGGGAGCAGTACTTC. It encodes CASSSGATANVWEQYF.

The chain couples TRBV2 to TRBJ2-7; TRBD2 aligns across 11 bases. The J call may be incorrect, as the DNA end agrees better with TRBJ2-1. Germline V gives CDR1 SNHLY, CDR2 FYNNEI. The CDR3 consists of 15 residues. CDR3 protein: CASSVGTSGNNEQFF. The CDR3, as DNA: TGTGCCAGCAGTGTGGGGACTAGCGGAAACAATGAGCAGTTCTTC.

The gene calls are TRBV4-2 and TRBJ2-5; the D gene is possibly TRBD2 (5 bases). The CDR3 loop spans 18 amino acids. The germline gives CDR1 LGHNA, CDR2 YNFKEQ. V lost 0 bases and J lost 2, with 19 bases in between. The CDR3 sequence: CASSQESRASGNQETQYF. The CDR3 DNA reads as TGTGCCAGCAGCCAAGAGAGTCGCGCCTCCGGGAATCAAGAGACCCAGTACTTC.

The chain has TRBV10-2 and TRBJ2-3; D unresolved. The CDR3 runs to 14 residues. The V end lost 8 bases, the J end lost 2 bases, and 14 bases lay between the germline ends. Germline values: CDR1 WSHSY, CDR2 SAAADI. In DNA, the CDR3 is TGCGCCAGCTCCCCCGGAGAAGCCACAGATACGCAGTATTTT. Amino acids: CASSPGEATDTQYF.

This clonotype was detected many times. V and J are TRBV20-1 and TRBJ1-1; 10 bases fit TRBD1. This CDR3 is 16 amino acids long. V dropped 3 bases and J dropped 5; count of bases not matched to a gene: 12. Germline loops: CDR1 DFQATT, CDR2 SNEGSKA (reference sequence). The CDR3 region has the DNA TGCAGTGCTAGTATCGGGACAGGGGCCGCCGCGACTGAAGCTTTCTTT. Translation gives CSASIGTGAAATEAFF.

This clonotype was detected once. As DNA, the CDR3 is TGTGCCAGCAGCCGGGACAGCGGCTACGAGCAGTACTTC. Its translation: CASSRDSGYEQYF. The genes are TRBV9 and TRBJ2-7, with 7 bases matching TRBD1. Germline assignment: CDR1 SGDLS and CDR2 YYNGEE. Losses at the gene ends were 4 bases for V and 3 bases for J; bases not matched to a gene: 4. This CDR3 contains 13 residues.

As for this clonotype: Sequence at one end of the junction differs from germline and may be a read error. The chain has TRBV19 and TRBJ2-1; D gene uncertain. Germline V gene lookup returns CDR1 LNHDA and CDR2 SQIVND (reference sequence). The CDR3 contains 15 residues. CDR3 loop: CASSVGALSYNGQFF. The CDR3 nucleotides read TGTGCCAGTAGTGTGGGCGCACTATCCTACAATGGGCAGTTCTTC.

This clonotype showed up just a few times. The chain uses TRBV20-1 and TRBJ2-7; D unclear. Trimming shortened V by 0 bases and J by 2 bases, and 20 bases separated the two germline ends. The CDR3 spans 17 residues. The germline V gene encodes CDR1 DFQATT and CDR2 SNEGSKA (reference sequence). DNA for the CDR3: TGCAGTGCTAGAGAGCCCCCCCCGCAGCGTCTCCCCTACGAGCAGTACTTC. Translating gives CSAREPPPQRLPYEQYF.

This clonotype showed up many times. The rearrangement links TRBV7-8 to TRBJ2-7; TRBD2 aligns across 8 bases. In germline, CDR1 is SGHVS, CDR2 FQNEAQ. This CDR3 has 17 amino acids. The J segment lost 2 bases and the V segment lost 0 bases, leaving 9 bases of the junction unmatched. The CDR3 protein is CASSLATAGLVPYEQYF. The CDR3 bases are TGTGCCAGCAGCTTAGCCACAGCGGGACTAGTTCCCTACGAGCAGTACTTC.

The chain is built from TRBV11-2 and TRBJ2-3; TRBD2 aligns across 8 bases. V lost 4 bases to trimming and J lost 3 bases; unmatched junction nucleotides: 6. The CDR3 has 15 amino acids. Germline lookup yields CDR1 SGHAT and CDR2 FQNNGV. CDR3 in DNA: TGTGCCAGCAGCTCATCTAGCGGGCTGACAGATACGCAGTATTTT. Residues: CASSSSSGLTDTQYF.

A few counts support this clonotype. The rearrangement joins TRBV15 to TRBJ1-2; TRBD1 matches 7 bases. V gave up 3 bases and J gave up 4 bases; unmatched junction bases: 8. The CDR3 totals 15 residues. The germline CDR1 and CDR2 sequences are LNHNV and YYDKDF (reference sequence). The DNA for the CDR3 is TGTGCCACCAGCAGCTGGGACAGCGGAGGCTATGGCTACACCTTC. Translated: CATSSWDSGGYGYTF.

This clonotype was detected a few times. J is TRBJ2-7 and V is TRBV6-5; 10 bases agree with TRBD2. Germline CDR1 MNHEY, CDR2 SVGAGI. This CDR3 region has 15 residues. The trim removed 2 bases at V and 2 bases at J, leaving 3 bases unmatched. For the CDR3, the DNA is TGTGCCAGCAGTTACAGCGGGGGGGAACCCTACGAGCAGTACTTC. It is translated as CASSYSGGEPYEQYF.

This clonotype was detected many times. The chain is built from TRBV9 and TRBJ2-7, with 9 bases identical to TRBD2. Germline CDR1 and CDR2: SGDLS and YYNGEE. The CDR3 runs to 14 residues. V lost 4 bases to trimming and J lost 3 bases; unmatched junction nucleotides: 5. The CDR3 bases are TGTGCCAGCAGCCCGGCGGGGGGGGGCTACGAGCAGTACTTC. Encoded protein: CASSPAGGGYEQYF.

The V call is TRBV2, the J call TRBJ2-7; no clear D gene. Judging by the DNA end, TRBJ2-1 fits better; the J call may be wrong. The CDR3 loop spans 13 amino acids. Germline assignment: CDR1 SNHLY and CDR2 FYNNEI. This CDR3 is CASSESLTGEQFF. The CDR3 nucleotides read TGTGCCAGCAGTGAAAGTCTCACCGGTGAGCAGTTCTTC.